Listed here are 17 T cell receptor beta chains from one sample, sequenced in a study of cytotoxic CD8 clonotypes in ibrutinib-treated CLL. Assay used: immunoSEQ multiplex PCR; TCRdb lists only in-frame clones, some missing. The sample lists under 200,000 clones, roughly 77% occurring once. The material was PBMCs, obtained after 12 months of ibrutinib treatment. The receptors stem from a human donor with chronic lymphocytic leukemia.

The table lists this clone with a few counts. The chain is built from TRBV2 and TRBJ1-2; tentatively, D is TRBD1 (5 bases). V lost 2 bases, J lost 3 bases, and 10 bases lay in between. CDR1 and CDR2 (germline): SNHLY, FYNNEI. The CDR3 spans 14 residues. CDR3 nucleotides: TGTGCCAGCAGTGAAATGCAGGGTGACTATGGCTACACCTTC. Protein product: CASSEMQGDYGYTF.

V is TRBV7-6 and J is TRBJ1-1; TRBD1 might be the D (5 bases). Trimming took off 5 bases at V and 6 bases at J, with 13 bases between the two ends. Germline V gene lookup returns CDR1 SGHVS and CDR2 FNYEAQ. CDR3 size: 13 residues. CDR3 protein: CASSRVGGSEAFF. CDR3 nucleotide sequence: TGTGCCAGCAGCCGGGTGGGGGGTTCTGAAGCTTTCTTT.

The chain recombines TRBV19 with TRBJ1-2; D remains unclear. The V end lost 7 bases, the J end lost 4 bases, and 13 bases lay between the germline ends. Germline values: CDR1 LNHDA, CDR2 SQIVND (reference sequence). CDR3 length: 13 amino acids. This CDR3 is CASNLGGFYGYTF. CDR3 coding DNA: TGTGCCAGTAACCTCGGAGGGTTCTATGGCTACACCTTC.

In DNA form, the CDR3 reads TGTGCCAGCAGTTATACAGGGCTCGGCAATCAGCCCCAGCATTTT. Translating gives CASSYTGLGNQPQHF. The rearrangement links TRBV6-6 to TRBJ1-5; possibly TRBD1 for D (6 bases). Germline V gives CDR1 MNHNY, CDR2 SVGAGI (reference sequence). Trimming pared 3 bases from V and 2 bases from J, leaving 11 bases between. This CDR3 contains 15 residues.

The chain combines TRBV19 with TRBJ1-6; tentative D call: TRBD1 (6 bases). The CDR3 is made up of 16 amino acids. The germline CDR1 and CDR2 sequences are LNHDA and SQIVND (reference sequence). V dropped 7 bases and J dropped 5 bases, with 18 bases sitting between them. The CDR3 here is CASTPQGTTDNSPLHF. CDR3 in DNA: TGTGCCAGTACCCCCCAGGGGACAACTGATAATTCACCCCTCCACTTT.

A note on this clone: The germline gene is not matched at one end of the junction; a read error may be the cause. The chain couples TRBV7-9 to TRBJ2-2; 7 bases align to TRBD2. The CDR3 extends over 11 amino acids. CDR1 is SEHNR and CDR2 is FQNEAQ in the germline V gene (reference sequence). The CDR3 sequence: CAGSPGGWLFF. CDR3 DNA sequence: TGTGCCGGCAGCCCGGGGGGTTGGCTGTTTTTT.

This clone was seen only once. The CDR3 reads CASHTTVFGGSGNQPQHF. Here the CDR3 DNA reads TGTGCCAGCCATACCACAGTTTTTGGGGGGAGCGGCAATCAGCCCCAGCATTTT. This chain connects TRBV28 to TRBJ1-5, with a weak D call TRBD1 (5 bases). The ends were cut back, 8 bases at V and 2 bases at J, with 25 bases in the middle. The CDR3 is 18 residues long. Per germline, CDR1 MDHEN and CDR2 SYDVKM. The complete variable domain, with remaining parts taken from reference TRBV28 and TRBJ1-5, reads DVKVTQSSRYLVKRTGEKVFLECVQDMDHENMFWYRQDPGLGLRLIYFSYDVKMKEKGDIPEGYSVSREKKERFSLILESASTNQTSMYLCASHTTVFGGSGNQPQHFGDGTRLSIL.

The V call is TRBV6-6, the J call TRBJ2-1, with 10 bases aligning to TRBD2. The length of the CDR3 is 13 residues. Germline V gene data show CDR1 as MNHNY and CDR2 as SVGAGI (reference sequence). V was pared by 11 bases and J by 8 bases, with 9 bases of the junction left unmatched. The CDR3 region is CASSGGAFDEQFF. The CDR3 region has the DNA TGTGCCTCAAGCGGGGGGGCGTTCGATGAGCAGTTCTTC.

The table lists this clone with a few counts. V is TRBV7-3 and J is TRBJ2-2; D is unclear. CDR3 size: 13 residues. Germline loops: CDR1 SGHTA, CDR2 FQGTGA. V lost 1 base and J 5 bases, leaving 5 bases between the germline ends. CDR3 DNA sequence: TGTGCCAGCAGCTTAATTCAAACCGGGGAGCTGTTTTTT. Translation gives CASSLIQTGELFF.

CDR3 amino acids: CASSPSSGKRETQYF. The CDR3 region has the DNA TGTGCCAGCAGCCCGAGTAGCGGGAAAAGGGAGACCCAGTACTTC. The rearrangement links TRBV5-4 to TRBJ2-5; 8 bases line up with TRBD2. This CDR3 contains 15 residues. V shed 4 bases and J 5 bases; nucleotides not matched to a gene: 10. Germline V lookup: CDR1 SGHNT, CDR2 YYREEE (reference sequence).

The chain combines TRBV18 with TRBJ2-5; a weak D match, TRBD2 (5 bases). The CDR3 length is 15 residues. Germline V gene lookup returns CDR1 KGHSH and CDR2 LQKENI. V was cut by 4 bases and J by 5 bases, with 17 bases left in between. CDR3 in DNA: TGTGCCAGCTCACAAACAACTAGTTTGGGTGAGACCCAGTACTTC. This encodes CASSQTTSLGETQYF. The variable domain in full, with the rest retrieved from reference TRBV18 and TRBJ2-5, is NAGVMQNPRHLVRRRGQEARLRCSPMKGHSHVYWYRQLPEEGLKFMVYLQKENIIDESGMPKERFSAEFPKEGPSILRIQQVVRGDSAAYFCASSQTTSLGETQYFGPGTRLLVL.

The chain links TRBV6-1 to TRBJ1-5, with 8 bases aligning to TRBD1. Per the germline V gene, CDR1 is MNHNS and CDR2 is SASEGT. The CDR3 contains 13 residues. V was pared by 7 bases and J by 6 bases, with 5 bases of the junction left unmatched. The CDR3 reads CASTRDRFQPQHF. DNA for the CDR3: TGTGCCAGCACTAGGGACAGGTTTCAGCCCCAGCATTTT.

This chain uses TRBV28 with TRBJ2-5; 11 nucleotides agree with TRBD1. Germline assignment: CDR1 MDHEN and CDR2 SYDVKM. The CDR3 consists of 16 residues. With V trimmed by 4 bases and J by 4 bases, 8 bases remained unmatched. The CDR3 nucleotides read TGTGCCAGCAGTTCCGGACAGGGGGCTGGAAGAGAGACCCAGTACTTC. It encodes CASSSGQGAGRETQYF. The variable domain in full, completed from reference TRBV28 and TRBJ2-5, reads DVKVTQSSRYLVKRTGEKVFLECVQDMDHENMFWYRQDPGLGLRLIYFSYDVKMKEKGDIPEGYSVSREKKERFSLILESASTNQTSMYLCASSSGQGAGRETQYFGPGTRLLVL.

V gene TRBV5-4 combines with J gene TRBJ2-7; 9 bases fit TRBD1. Germline assignment: CDR1 SGHNT and CDR2 YYREEE (reference sequence). The CDR3 totals 14 residues. Germline trimming cut 5 bases from V and 3 bases from J; bases unmatched to any gene: 6. The CDR3 nucleotides read TGTGCCAGCAGGCACCGGGACAGGGACTACGAGCAGTACTTC. Amino acid sequence: CASRHRDRDYEQYF.

The rearrangement joins TRBV9 to TRBJ2-1; D possibly corresponds to TRBD2 (5 bases). The V gene lost 0 bases and the J gene lost 5 bases, with 9 bases spanning the gap. The CDR3 is 14 amino acids. CDR1 is SGDLS, CDR2 YYNGEE, per germline. CDR3 amino acids: CASSVEAGHNEQFF. The CDR3, as DNA: TGTGCCAGCAGCGTAGAGGCGGGTCACAATGAGCAGTTCTTC.

CDR3 sequence reads: CASSQRGEYEQYF. The CDR3 region has the DNA TGTGCCAGCAGCCAGCGGGGGGAGTACGAGCAGTACTTC. J is TRBJ2-7 and V is TRBV6-6; 9 bases map to TRBD2. CDR1 MNHNY and CDR2 SVGAGI come from the germline V gene (reference sequence). J was trimmed by 4 bases and V by 6 bases; bases with no gene match: 4. The CDR3 contains 13 residues.

The chain uses TRBV4-2 and TRBJ2-1; 10 positions agree with TRBD2. Unmatched junction bases numbered 8, after V lost 0 bases and J lost 9 bases. The CDR3 is made up of 16 amino acids. Germline V gene lookup returns CDR1 LGHNA and CDR2 YNFKEQ. CDR3 amino acids: CASSQESSGRTSEQFF. CDR3 sequence (DNA): TGTGCCAGCAGCCAAGAATCTAGCGGGAGAACCAGTGAGCAGTTCTTC.